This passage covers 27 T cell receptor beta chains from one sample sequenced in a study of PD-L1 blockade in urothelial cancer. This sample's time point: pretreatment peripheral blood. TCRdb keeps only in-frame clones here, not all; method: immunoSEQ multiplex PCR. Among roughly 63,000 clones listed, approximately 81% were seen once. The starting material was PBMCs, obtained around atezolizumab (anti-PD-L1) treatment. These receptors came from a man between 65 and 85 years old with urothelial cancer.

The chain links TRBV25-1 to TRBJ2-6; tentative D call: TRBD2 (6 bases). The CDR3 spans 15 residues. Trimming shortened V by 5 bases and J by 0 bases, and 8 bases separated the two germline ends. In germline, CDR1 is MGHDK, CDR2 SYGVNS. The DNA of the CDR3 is TGTGCCAGCAGTCCAGCGGGCTCTGGGGCCAACGTCCTGACTTTC. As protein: CASSPAGSGANVLTF.

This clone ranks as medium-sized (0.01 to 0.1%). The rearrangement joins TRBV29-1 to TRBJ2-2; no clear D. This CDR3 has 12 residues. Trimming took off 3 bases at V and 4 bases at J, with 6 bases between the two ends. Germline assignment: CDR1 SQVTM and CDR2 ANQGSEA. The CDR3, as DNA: TGCAGCGTTGATGACTTCACCGGGGAGCTGTTTTTT. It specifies CSVDDFTGELFF.

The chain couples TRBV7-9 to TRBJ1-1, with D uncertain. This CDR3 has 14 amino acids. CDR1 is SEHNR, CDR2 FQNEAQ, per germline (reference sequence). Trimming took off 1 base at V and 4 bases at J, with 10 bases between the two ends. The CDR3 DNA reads TGTGCCAGCAGCTTAGACAGTTCGTCCACTGAAGCTTTCTTT. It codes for CASSLDSSSTEAFF.

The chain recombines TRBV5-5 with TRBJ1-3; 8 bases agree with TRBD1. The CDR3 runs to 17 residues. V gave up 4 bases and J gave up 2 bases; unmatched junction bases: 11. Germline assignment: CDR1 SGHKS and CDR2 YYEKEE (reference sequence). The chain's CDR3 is CASSRYVQGAAGNTIYF. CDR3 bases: TGTGCCAGCAGCCGTTATGTCCAGGGGGCGGCTGGAAACACCATATATTTT.

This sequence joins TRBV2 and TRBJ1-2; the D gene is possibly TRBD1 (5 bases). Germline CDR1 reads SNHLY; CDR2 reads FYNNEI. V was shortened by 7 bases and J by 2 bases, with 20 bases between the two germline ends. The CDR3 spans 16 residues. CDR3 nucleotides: TGTGCCAGCACCCGTAGGTCAGGGAACGGCAACTATGGCTACACCTTC. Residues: CASTRRSGNGNYGYTF.

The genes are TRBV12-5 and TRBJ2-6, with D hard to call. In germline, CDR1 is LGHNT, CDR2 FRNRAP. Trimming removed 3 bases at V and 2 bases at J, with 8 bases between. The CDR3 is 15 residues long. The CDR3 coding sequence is TGTGCTAGTGGTTTCGGGTACACTGGGGCCAACGTCCTGACTTTC. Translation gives CASGFGYTGANVLTF.

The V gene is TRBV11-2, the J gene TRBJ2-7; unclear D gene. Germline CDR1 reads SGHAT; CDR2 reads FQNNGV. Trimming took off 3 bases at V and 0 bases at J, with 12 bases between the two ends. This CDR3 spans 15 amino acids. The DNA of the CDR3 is TGTGCCAGCAGCTTCCTGTCGGGTAGCTCCTACGAGCAGTACTTC. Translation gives CASSFLSGSSYEQYF.

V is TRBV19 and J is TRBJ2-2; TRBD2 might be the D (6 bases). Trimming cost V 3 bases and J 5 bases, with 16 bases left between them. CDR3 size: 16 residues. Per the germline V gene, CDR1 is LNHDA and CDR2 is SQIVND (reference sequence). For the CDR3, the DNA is TGTGCCAGTAGTATCTCTCCCGGGAGAGGGACCGGGGAGCTGTTTTTT. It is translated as CASSISPGRGTGELFF.

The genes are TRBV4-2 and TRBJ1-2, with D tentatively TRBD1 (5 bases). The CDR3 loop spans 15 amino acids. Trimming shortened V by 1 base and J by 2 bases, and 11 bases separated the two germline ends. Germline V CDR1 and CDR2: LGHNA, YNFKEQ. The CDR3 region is CASSQAEGENYGYTF. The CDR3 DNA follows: TGTGCCAGCAGCCAAGCTGAAGGGGAAAACTATGGCTACACCTTC.

The CDR3 DNA reads as TGCGCCAGCAGCTTGGCACTAGCGGGTGACTACAATGAGCAGTTCTTC. It codes for CASSLALAGDYNEQFF. The gene calls are TRBV5-1 and TRBJ2-1; 9 bases align to TRBD2. In germline, CDR1 is SGHRS, CDR2 YFSETQ. The CDR3 extends over 16 amino acids. With 0 bases clipped from V and 3 bases from J, the junction kept 4 bases outside the gene matches. Filled out from reference TRBV5-1 and TRBJ2-1, the complete variable domain reads KAGVTQTPRYLIKTRGQQVTLSCSPISGHRSVSWYQQTPGQGLQFLFEYFSETQRNKGNFPGRFSGRQFSNSRSEMNVSTLELGDSALYLCASSLALAGDYNEQFFGPGTRLTVL.

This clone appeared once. CDR3 residues: CASSSSPGSTEAFF. The DNA for the CDR3 is TGCGCCAGCAGTTCAAGTCCCGGGAGCACTGAAGCTTTCTTT. The J gene is TRBJ1-1, the V gene TRBV5-1, with D hard to call. The V end lost 5 bases, the J end lost 4 bases, and 15 bases lay between the germline ends. Germline CDR1 reads SGHRS; CDR2 reads YFSETQ. The CDR3 extends over 14 amino acids.

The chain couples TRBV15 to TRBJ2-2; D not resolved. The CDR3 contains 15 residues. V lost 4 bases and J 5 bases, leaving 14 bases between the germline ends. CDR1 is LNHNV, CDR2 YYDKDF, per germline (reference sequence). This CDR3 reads CATSKDHPGTGELFF. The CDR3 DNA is TGTGCCACCAGCAAAGACCACCCCGGGACCGGGGAGCTGTTTTTT.

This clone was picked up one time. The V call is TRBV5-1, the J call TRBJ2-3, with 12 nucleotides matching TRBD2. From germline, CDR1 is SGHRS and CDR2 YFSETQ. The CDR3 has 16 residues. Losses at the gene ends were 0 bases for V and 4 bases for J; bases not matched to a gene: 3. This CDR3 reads CASSLATSGSPDTQYF. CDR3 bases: TGCGCCAGCAGCTTGGCGACTAGCGGGAGCCCAGATACGCAGTATTTT.

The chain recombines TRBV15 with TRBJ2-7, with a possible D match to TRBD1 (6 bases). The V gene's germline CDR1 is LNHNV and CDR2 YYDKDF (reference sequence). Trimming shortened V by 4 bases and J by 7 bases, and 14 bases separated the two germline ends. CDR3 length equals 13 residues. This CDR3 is CATSTTGWGEQYF. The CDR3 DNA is TGTGCCACCAGCACCACAGGGTGGGGGGAGCAGTACTTC.

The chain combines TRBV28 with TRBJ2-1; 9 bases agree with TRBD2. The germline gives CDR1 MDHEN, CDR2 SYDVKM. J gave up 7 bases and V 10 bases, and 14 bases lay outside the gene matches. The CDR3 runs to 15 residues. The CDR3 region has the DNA TGTGCCACCCTATCCCTAGCGGGAAGGTGGAATGAGCAGTTCTTC. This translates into CATLSLAGRWNEQFF.

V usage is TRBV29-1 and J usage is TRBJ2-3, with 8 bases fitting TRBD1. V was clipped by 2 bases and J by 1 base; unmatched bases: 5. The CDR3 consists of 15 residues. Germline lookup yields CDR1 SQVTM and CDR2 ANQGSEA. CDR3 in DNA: TGCAGCGTTGAACCCCTACAGGGGGGCACAGATACGCAGTATTTT. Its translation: CSVEPLQGGTDTQYF.

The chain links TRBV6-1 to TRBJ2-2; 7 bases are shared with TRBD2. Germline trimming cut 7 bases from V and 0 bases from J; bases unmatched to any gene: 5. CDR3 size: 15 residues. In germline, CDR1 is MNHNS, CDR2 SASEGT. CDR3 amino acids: CASTAGLANTGELFF. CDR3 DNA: TGTGCCAGCACCGCAGGACTAGCGAACACCGGGGAGCTGTTTTTT.

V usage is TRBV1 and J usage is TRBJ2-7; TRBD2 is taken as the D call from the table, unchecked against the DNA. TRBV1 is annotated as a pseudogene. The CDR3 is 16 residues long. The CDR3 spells CTSSQRSWTGSYEQYF. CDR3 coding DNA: TGCACCAGCAGCCAACGTTCTTGGACTGGCTCCTACGAGCAGTACTTC.

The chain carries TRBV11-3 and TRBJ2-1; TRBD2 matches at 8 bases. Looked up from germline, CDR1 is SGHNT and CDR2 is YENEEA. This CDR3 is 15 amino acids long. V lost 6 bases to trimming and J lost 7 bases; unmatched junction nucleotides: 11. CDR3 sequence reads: CASSHRAGDGNEQFF. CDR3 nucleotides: TGTGCCAGCAGTCATCGAGCGGGAGACGGGAATGAGCAGTTCTTC.

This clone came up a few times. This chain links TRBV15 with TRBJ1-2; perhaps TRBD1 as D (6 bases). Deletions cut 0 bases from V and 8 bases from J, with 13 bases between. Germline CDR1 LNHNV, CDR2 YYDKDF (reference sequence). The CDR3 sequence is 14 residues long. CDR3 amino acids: CATSRDRTGLGYTF. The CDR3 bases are TGTGCCACCAGCAGAGATAGAACAGGGCTAGGCTACACCTTC.

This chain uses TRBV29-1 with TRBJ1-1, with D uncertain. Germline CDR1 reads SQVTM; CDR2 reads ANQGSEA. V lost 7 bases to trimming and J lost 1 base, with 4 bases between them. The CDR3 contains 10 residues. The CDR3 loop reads CSARNTEAFF. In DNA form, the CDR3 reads TGCAGCGCTCGGAACACTGAAGCTTTCTTT. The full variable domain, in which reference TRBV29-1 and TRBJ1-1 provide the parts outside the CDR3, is SAVISQKPSRDICQRGTSLTIQCQVDSQVTMMFWYRQQPGQSLTLIATANQGSEATYESGFVIDKFPISRPNLTFSTLTVSNMSPEDSSIYLCSARNTEAFFGQGTRLTVV.

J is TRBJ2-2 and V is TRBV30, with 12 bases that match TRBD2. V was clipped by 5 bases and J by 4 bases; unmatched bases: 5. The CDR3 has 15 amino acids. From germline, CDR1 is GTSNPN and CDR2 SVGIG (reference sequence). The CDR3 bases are TGTGCCTGGGACACTAGCGGGAGGCCCACCGGGGAGCTGTTTTTT. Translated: CAWDTSGRPTGELFF. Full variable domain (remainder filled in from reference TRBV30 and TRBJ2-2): SQTIHQWPATLVQPVGSPLSLECTVEGTSNPNLYWYRQAAGRGLQLLFYSVGIGQISSEVPQNLSASRPQDRQFILSSKKLLLSDSGFYLCAWDTSGRPTGELFFGEGSRLTVL.

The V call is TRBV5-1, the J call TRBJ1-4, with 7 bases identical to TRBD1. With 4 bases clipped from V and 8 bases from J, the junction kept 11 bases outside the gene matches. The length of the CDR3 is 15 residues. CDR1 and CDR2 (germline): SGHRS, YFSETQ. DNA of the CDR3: TGCGCCAGCAGCCCCACGACAGGGATGAGGGAAAAACTGTTTTTT. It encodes CASSPTTGMREKLFF.

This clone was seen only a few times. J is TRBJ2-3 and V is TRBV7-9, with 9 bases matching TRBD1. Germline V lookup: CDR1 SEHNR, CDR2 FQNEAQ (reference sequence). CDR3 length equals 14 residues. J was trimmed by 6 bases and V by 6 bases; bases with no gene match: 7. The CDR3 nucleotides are TGTGCCAGCAGGCGGACAGGGGACGAGGATACGCAGTATTTT. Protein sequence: CASRRTGDEDTQYF. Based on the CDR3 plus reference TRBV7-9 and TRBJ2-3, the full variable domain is DTGVSQNPRHKITKRGQNVTFRCDPISEHNRLYWYRQTLGQGPEFLTYFQNEAQLEKSRLLSDRFSAERPKGSFSTLEIQRTEQGDSAMYLCASRRTGDEDTQYFGPGTRLTVL.

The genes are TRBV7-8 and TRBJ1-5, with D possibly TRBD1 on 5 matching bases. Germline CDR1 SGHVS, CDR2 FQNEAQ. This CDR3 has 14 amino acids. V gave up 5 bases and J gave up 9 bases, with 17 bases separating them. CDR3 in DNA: TGTGCCAGCAGCCCAATGGGGGGGTTCACGCCCCAGCATTTT. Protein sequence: CASSPMGGFTPQHF.

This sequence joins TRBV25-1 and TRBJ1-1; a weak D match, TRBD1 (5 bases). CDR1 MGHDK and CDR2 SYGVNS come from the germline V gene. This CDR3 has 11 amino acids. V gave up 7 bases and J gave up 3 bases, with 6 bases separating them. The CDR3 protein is CASTGYTEAFF. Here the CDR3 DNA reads TGTGCCAGCACAGGGTACACTGAAGCTTTCTTT.

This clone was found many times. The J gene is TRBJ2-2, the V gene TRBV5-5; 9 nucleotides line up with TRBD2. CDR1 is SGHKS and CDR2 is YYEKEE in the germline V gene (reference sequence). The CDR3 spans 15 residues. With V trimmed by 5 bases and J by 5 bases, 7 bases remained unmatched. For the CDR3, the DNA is TGTGCCAGCAGATTAGCGGGAGCGGGTACCGGGGAGCTGTTTTTT. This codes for CASRLAGAGTGELFF.